These 25 T cell receptor beta chains came from one sample sequenced in a study of blood T cell repertoires in COVID-19. Repertoires were generated with immunoSEQ multiplex PCR, while TCRdb's copy carries only in-frame clones and drops some. The sample lists 300,000 or so clones; nearly 90% were seen once. Sequencing was performed on PBMCs or T cells enriched from blood (not recorded which). These receptors were obtained from a young woman who had recovered from COVID-19.

The V and J genes are TRBV20-1 and TRBJ2-7, with D tentatively TRBD2 (5 bases). The CDR3 consists of 11 residues. With 7 bases removed from V and 4 bases from J, the gap between germline ends came to 11 bases. CDR1 DFQATT and CDR2 SNEGSKA come from the germline V gene (reference sequence). CDR3 in amino acids: CSVRGGYEQYF. CDR3 in DNA: TGCAGTGTTCGGGGTGGGTACGAGCAGTACTTC.

This chain connects TRBV5-6 to TRBJ1-2; 8 nucleotides agree with TRBD1. The V and J ends lost 3 bases and 3 bases, in that order; junction bases with no gene match: 10. Germline V gene lookup returns CDR1 SGHDT and CDR2 YYEEEE. The CDR3 is 16 amino acids. In DNA, the CDR3 is TGTGCCAGCAGCTCTCAGCACAGGGGGAGATACTATGGCTACACCTTC. Amino acids: CASSSQHRGRYYGYTF.

As for this clone: Other DNA variants within this sample encode the same CDR3. The rearrangement links TRBV9 to TRBJ2-2; a possible D gene is TRBD2 (5 bases). The CDR3 sequence is 15 residues long. Germline lookup yields CDR1 SGDLS and CDR2 YYNGEE. Trimming took 0 bases from V and 1 from J, leaving 7 bases between them. CDR3 in DNA: TGTGCCAGCAGCGTAGTGGCGGGGAACACCGGGGAGCTGTTTTTT. This encodes CASSVVAGNTGELFF. Together with reference TRBV9 and TRBJ2-2, the CDR3 gives the full variable domain: DSGVTQTPKHLITATGQRVTLRCSPRSGDLSVYWYQQSLDQGLQFLIQYYNGEERAKGNILERFSAQQFPDLHSELNLSSLELGDSALYFCASSVVAGNTGELFFGEGSRLTVL.

The J gene is TRBJ2-3, the V gene TRBV5-4; D may be TRBD2 (6 bases). Germline CDR1 is SGHNT and CDR2 is YYREEE (reference sequence). The length of the CDR3 is 14 residues. V was cut by 0 bases and J by 5 bases, with 10 bases left in between. CDR3 coding DNA: TGTGCCAGCAGCTTGGCGGGGGTTGGAGATACGCAGTATTTT. Protein sequence: CASSLAGVGDTQYF.

The V call is TRBV5-1, the J call TRBJ1-6, with 10 bases lining up with TRBD1. This CDR3 has 16 amino acids. V shed 6 bases and J 7 bases; nucleotides not matched to a gene: 10. The germline V gene has CDR1 SGHRS and CDR2 YFSETQ. This CDR3 is CASNRGDRGGNSPLHF. In DNA form, the CDR3 reads TGCGCCAGCAATCGAGGGGACAGGGGAGGCAATTCACCCCTCCACTTT.

This clone was counted a few times. The V gene is TRBV12-2, the J gene TRBJ1-3; TRBD1 was called by the table and not checked on the DNA. TRBV12-2 constitutes a pseudogene. The CDR3 covers 17 residues. The DNA for the CDR3 is TGTGCAAGTCGCTTAGTCCGGGACAGGGGCTCTGGAAACACCATATATTTT. It yields the protein CASRLVRDRGSGNTIYF.

The chain combines TRBV7-9 with TRBJ1-1; D not resolved. The V end lost 4 bases, the J end lost 2 bases, and 11 bases lay between the germline ends. The CDR3 is made up of 14 amino acids. The germline gives CDR1 SEHNR, CDR2 FQNEAQ (reference sequence). The CDR3 region is CASSSQVGNTEAFF. CDR3 in DNA: TGTGCCAGCAGCTCTCAGGTCGGAAACACTGAAGCTTTCTTT.

CDR3 loop: CASSSSGTGFNEQYF. CDR3 nucleotide sequence: TGTGCCAGCAGCTCCTCCGGGACAGGGTTCAACGAGCAGTACTTC. The chain is built from TRBV5-4 and TRBJ2-7, with TRBD1 matching 9 bases. This CDR3 spans 15 amino acids. The V gene's germline CDR1 is SGHNT and CDR2 YYREEE (reference sequence). The V gene end was trimmed by 3 bases and the J gene end by 5 bases; junction bases not matched to a gene: 9.

V and J are TRBV25-1 and TRBJ1-3, with a tentative D call TRBD1 (5 bases). The CDR3 loop spans 15 amino acids. V shed 4 bases and J shed 7 bases, with 17 bases lying between them. The germline gives CDR1 MGHDK, CDR2 SYGVNS. CDR3 amino acids: CASSGDQDMRNTIYF. The CDR3 DNA reads TGTGCCAGCAGTGGGGATCAGGACATGAGGAACACCATATATTTT.

This clone was counted a single time. This chain links TRBV9 with TRBJ2-2, with 12 bases that match TRBD2. The CDR3 totals 16 residues. The junction had 3 bases not matched to a gene; V was cut back by 2 bases and J by 4 bases. Germline-derived CDR1 and CDR2 are SGDLS and YYNGEE. This CDR3 is CASSVTSGGPTGELFF. CDR3 nucleotides: TGTGCCAGCAGCGTCACTAGCGGGGGGCCCACCGGGGAGCTGTTTTTT.

This chain links TRBV19 with TRBJ1-1; D unresolved. V lost 7 bases to trimming and J lost 1 base, with 4 bases between them. Per germline, CDR1 LNHDA and CDR2 SQIVND (reference sequence). The CDR3 has 11 residues. The CDR3 coding sequence is TGTGCCAGTATCGGGAACACTGAAGCTTTCTTT. Its translation: CASIGNTEAFF. The full variable domain, with the rest looked up from reference TRBV19 and TRBJ1-1, is DGGITQSPKYLFRKEGQNVTLSCEQNLNHDAMYWYRQDPGQGLRLIYYSQIVNDFQKGDIAEGYSVSREKKESFPLTVTSAQKNPTAFYLCASIGNTEAFFGQGTRLTVV.

V is TRBV7-2 and J is TRBJ1-3, with 7 bases lining up with TRBD1. The junction had 11 bases not matched to a gene; V was cut back by 2 bases and J by 4 bases. In germline, CDR1 is SGHTA, CDR2 FQGNSA. The CDR3 is made up of 17 amino acids. CDR3 amino acids: CASSLTRRGPAGNTIYF. For the CDR3, the DNA is TGTGCCAGCAGCTTAACTAGGAGGGGGCCAGCCGGAAACACCATATATTTT.

V is TRBV5-4 and J is TRBJ1-2; D call uncertain. CDR1 SGHNT and CDR2 YYREEE come from the germline V gene (reference sequence). Trimming pared 0 bases from V and 6 bases from J, leaving 15 bases between. The CDR3 sequence is 15 residues long. The CDR3 DNA is TGTGCCAGCAGCTTGGCGCCCGGGAACCGCAATGGCTACACCTTC. Amino acids: CASSLAPGNRNGYTF.

This clone has a handful of counts. V usage is TRBV12-3 or TRBV12-4 and J usage is TRBJ2-1; D perhaps matches TRBD1 (6 bases). This CDR3 has 13 amino acids. V was pared by 7 bases and J by 7 bases, with 14 bases between. The DNA for the CDR3 is TGTGCCAGCACCCTGGGGGCCTTAAATGAGCAGTTCTTC. This gives the protein CASTLGALNEQFF.

This clone came up once. The J gene is TRBJ1-6, the V gene TRBV23-1; TRBD1 aligns across 7 bases. TRBV23-1 is known as an ORF, though its function is uncertain. The CDR3 sequence is 18 residues long. With V trimmed by 2 bases and J by 4 bases, 11 bases remained unmatched. CDR3 amino acids: CASSQPWDSMWYNSPLHF. The CDR3 nucleotides are TGCGCCAGCAGTCAACCATGGGACAGTATGTGGTATAATTCACCCCTCCACTTT.

The J gene is TRBJ2-1, the V gene TRBV27; the match to TRBD2 covers 8 bases. The trim removed 5 bases at V and 1 base at J, leaving 1 base unmatched. The CDR3 length is 14 residues. Germline CDR1 and CDR2: MNHEY and SMNVEV (reference sequence). CDR3 nucleotides: TGTGCCAGCAGTCGGGGGGGGTCCTACAATGAGCAGTTCTTC. Residues: CASSRGGSYNEQFF.

The gene calls are TRBV6-5 and TRBJ1-1, with D unclear. Trimming removed 5 bases from V and 5 bases from J, with 12 bases in between. CDR1 and CDR2 (germline): MNHEY, SVGAGI. This CDR3 contains 13 residues. The CDR3 nucleotides are TGTGCCAGCAGTCAGACGGGAGGTACTGAAGCTTTCTTT. Translated, it gives CASSQTGGTEAFF.

The gene calls are TRBV12-3 or TRBV12-4 and TRBJ1-1; weak D call: TRBD1 (6 bases). This CDR3 is 11 amino acids long. The germline V and J ends were trimmed by 6 bases and 9 bases, with 11 bases remaining between them. The CDR3 spells CASRTGAQAFF. DNA for the CDR3: TGTGCCAGCAGGACAGGCGCCCAAGCTTTCTTT.

The chain uses TRBV19 and TRBJ1-2, with D tentatively TRBD1 (5 bases). V lost 6 bases and J lost 1, with 15 bases in between. Germline assignment: CDR1 LNHDA and CDR2 SQIVND (reference sequence). The CDR3 has 15 amino acids. The CDR3 DNA is TGTGCCAGTAGGCATTGGGGGGAAAGTAACTATGGCTACACCTTC. Amino acids: CASRHWGESNYGYTF.

This chain connects TRBV5-6 to TRBJ1-2; TRBD1 might be the D (5 bases). In germline, CDR1 is SGHDT, CDR2 YYEEEE. V was cut by 1 base and J by 8 bases, with 12 bases left in between. The CDR3 has 13 amino acids. The CDR3 nucleotides read TGTGCCAGCAGCTTGCAGGGCTCGGGCGGCTACACCTTC. This gives the protein CASSLQGSGGYTF.

The chain joins TRBV9 to TRBJ1-3, with D perhaps matching TRBD1 (6 bases). CDR1 is SGDLS, CDR2 YYNGEE, per germline. This CDR3 contains 16 residues. V dropped 4 bases and J dropped 0 bases, with 14 bases sitting between them. The chain's CDR3 is CASSSFTGSSGNTIYF. The DNA of the CDR3 is TGTGCCAGCAGCTCATTTACAGGGAGCTCTGGAAACACCATATATTTT.

CDR3 in DNA: TGTGCCAGTAGTGACACCGGGACAGGGTTATATGGCTACACCTTC. As protein: CASSDTGTGLYGYTF. V usage is TRBV19 and J usage is TRBJ1-2; 9 bases line up with TRBD1. V trimming: 5 bases; J trimming: 5 bases; junction bases outside the gene matches: 9. CDR1 and CDR2 from the germline V gene are LNHDA and SQIVND (reference sequence). This CDR3 is built from 15 residues.

This clone was seen once. The CDR3 sequence: CASNLAGGNEQFF. The CDR3 nucleotides are TGTGCCAGCAATCTAGCGGGGGGCAATGAGCAGTTCTTC. V gene TRBV2 combines with J gene TRBJ2-1; 11 bases agree with TRBD2. From germline, CDR1 is SNHLY and CDR2 FYNNEI. The CDR3 extends over 13 amino acids. With 7 bases clipped from V and 6 bases from J, the junction kept 2 bases outside the gene matches. Full variable domain (missing parts from reference TRBV2 and TRBJ2-1): EPEVTQTPSHQVTQMGQEVILRCVPISNHLYFYWYRQILGQKVEFLVSFYNNEISEKSEIFDDQFSVERPDGSNFTLKIRSTKLEDSAMYFCASNLAGGNEQFFGPGTRLTVL.

The chain recombines TRBV19 with TRBJ1-6; tentative D call: TRBD1 (6 bases). The V gene lost 2 bases and the J gene lost 2 bases, with 13 bases spanning the gap. This CDR3 is built from 17 residues. Germline V gene data show CDR1 as LNHDA and CDR2 as SQIVND (reference sequence). CDR3 coding DNA: TGTGCCAGTAGTATAAGCGGCAGGGGAACCTATAATTCACCCCTCCACTTT. Amino acids: CASSISGRGTYNSPLHF.

The V and J genes are TRBV30 and TRBJ1-1, with D tentatively TRBD1 (6 bases). The V gene's germline CDR1 is GTSNPN and CDR2 SVGIG (reference sequence). V gave up 2 bases and J gave up 5 bases, with 9 bases separating them. The CDR3 contains 12 residues. CDR3 region: CAWSLDRTEAFF. In nucleotides, the CDR3 is TGTGCCTGGAGTCTGGACAGAACTGAAGCTTTCTTT.